This T cell receptor (beta chain) was identified during a study of T cell responses to AZD1222 COVID-19 vaccine. The CDR3 runs 14 residues. Trimming removed 2 bases at V and 1 base at J, with 9 bases between. Germline CDR1 is SGHNT and CDR2 is YYREEE (reference sequence). TCRdb's table, derived via immunoSEQ multiplex PCR, lists solely in-frame clones and lacks some. The profile shows some 80,000 clones, roughly 88% of them singletons. Source: peripheral blood, taken on day 0 of MenACWY control vaccination. The TCR sequence derives from an adult in good health. The V gene is TRBV5-4, the J gene TRBJ1-2; D is ambiguous. The CDR3 nucleotides are TGTGCCAGCAGCTTCTGGACGGATAACTATGGCTACACCTTC. This gives the protein CASSFWTDNYGYTF.